Listed here are 30 T cell receptor beta chains from one sample, sequenced in a study of CD8+CD57+ T cells in acquired aplastic anemia. Template material for TCR beta VDJ and CDR3 profiling consisted of genomic DNA. One entry per CDR3 protein results from TCRdb running MiXCR on the reads. The data hold 150,000 to 200,000 distinct CDR3 sequences, with around 45% observed a single time. Patients selected for sequencing had displayed CD8+CD57+ cell expansion by flow cytometry. The material sequenced was sorted CD4+, CD8+, or CD8+CD57+ T cells (not recorded which) from PBMCs. The source is a human donor with aplastic anemia.

J is TRBJ1-2 and V is TRBV7-2; D gene uncertain. This CDR3 region has 12 residues. V was trimmed by 5 bases and J by 7 bases, leaving 11 bases between them. Germline V lookup: CDR1 SGHTA, CDR2 FQGNSA. CDR3 in DNA: TGTGCCAGCAGCCCCGGTGTGGGTGGCTACACCTTC. Translated: CASSPGVGGYTF. Using reference TRBV7-2 and TRBJ1-2 for the parts outside the CDR3, the full variable domain is GAGVSQSPSNKVTEKGKDVELRCDPISGHTALYWYRQSLGQGLEFLIYFQGNSAPDKSGLPSDRFSAERTGGSVSTLTIQRTQQEDSAVYLCASSPGVGGYTFGSGTRLTVV.

The sample holds many counts of this clonotype. The CDR3 DNA reads as TGCAGTGCTATGAGGAGCTCCTACGAGCAGTACTTC. Residues: CSAMRSSYEQYF. J is TRBJ2-7 and V is TRBV20-1; no clear D gene. Per germline, CDR1 DFQATT and CDR2 SNEGSKA (reference sequence). The CDR3 loop spans 12 amino acids. V lost 4 bases, J lost 0 bases, and 7 bases lay in between.

This clonotype was counted ten times or more. The chain couples TRBV9 to TRBJ2-2; the match to TRBD2 covers 7 bases. Germline CDR1 and CDR2: SGDLS and YYNGEE. The CDR3 has 16 amino acids. Trimming removed 0 bases from V and 2 bases from J; junction bases left unmatched: 4. CDR3 sequence: CASSVGGRVNTGELFF. CDR3 nucleotide sequence: TGTGCCAGCAGCGTAGGTGGGAGGGTAAACACCGGGGAGCTGTTTTTT.

A word on this clonotype: A junction end diverges from the germline sequence, so it may reflect a read error. The J gene is TRBJ2-5, the V gene TRBV7-7; unclear D gene. Germline V gives CDR1 SSHAT, CDR2 FNYEAQ (reference sequence). The CDR3 extends over 13 amino acids. The CDR3 reads CASSLLSPPTQYF. CDR3 coding DNA: TGTGCTAGCAGCTTACTAAGTCCTCCGACCCAGTACTTC.

The table lists this clonotype with a few counts. V and J are TRBV4-1 and TRBJ2-7; D gene unclear. Germline CDR1 is MGHRA and CDR2 is YSYEKL. The CDR3 extends over 13 amino acids. V lost 3 bases to trimming and J lost 7 bases, with 13 bases between them. The CDR3 reads CASSHGLAREQYF. In DNA, the CDR3 is TGCGCCAGCAGCCACGGGCTTGCGAGGGAGCAGTACTTC.

This clonotype was counted a few times. V is TRBV4-2 and J is TRBJ2-5; D is unresolved. CDR1 is LGHNA, CDR2 YNFKEQ, per germline. The CDR3 has 13 residues. V lost 4 bases, J lost 2 bases, and 8 bases lay in between. CDR3 sequence: CASSLQEQETQYF. The CDR3 DNA is TGTGCCAGCAGCCTCCAGGAACAAGAGACCCAGTACTTC.

This clonotype was picked up a small number of times. The chain has TRBV7-3 and TRBJ2-2; D unresolved. This CDR3 comprises 12 residues. Germline-derived CDR1 and CDR2 are SGHTA and FQGTGA. Trimming shortened V by 5 bases and J by 2 bases, and 3 bases separated the two germline ends. CDR3 DNA: TGTGCCAGCAGCATAAACACCGGGGAGCTGTTTTTT. Its protein product is CASSINTGELFF. The whole variable domain, filled in from reference TRBV7-3 and TRBJ2-2, reads GAGVSQTPSNKVTEKGKYVELRCDPISGHTALYWYRQSLGQGPEFLIYFQGTGAADDSGLPNDRFFAVRPEGSVSTLKIQRTERGDSAVYLCASSINTGELFFGEGSRLTVL.

This clonotype was observed at least ten times. The chain is built from TRBV5-4 and TRBJ1-2; TRBD1 matches 8 bases. This CDR3 spans 13 amino acids. The V gene end was trimmed by 4 bases and the J gene end by 4 bases; junction bases not matched to a gene: 3. The germline CDR1 and CDR2 sequences are SGHNT and YYREEE (reference sequence). The CDR3 region has the DNA TGTGCCAGCAGCACTGACAGGGGCTATGGCTACACCTTC. Protein: CASSTDRGYGYTF.

This clonotype was seen repeatedly, ten times or more. The CDR3 spells CASSLRERAEAFF. The CDR3 nucleotides are TGCGCCAGCAGCTTGCGGGAGAGGGCTGAAGCTTTCTTT. The chain uses TRBV5-1 and TRBJ1-1, with no clear D. The CDR3 consists of 13 residues. Trimming took 1 base from V and 6 from J, leaving 10 bases between them. Germline CDR1 and CDR2: SGHRS and YFSETQ.

The rearrangement links TRBV20-1 to TRBJ2-7; TRBD2 agrees at 9 bases. J gave up 1 base and V 2 bases, and 9 bases lay outside the gene matches. Germline V gene data show CDR1 as DFQATT and CDR2 as SNEGSKA (reference sequence). The CDR3 length is 16 residues. The CDR3 DNA is TGCAGTGCTAGATCCGTGAGCGCGGGGGGGTCCTACGAGCAGTACTTC. Protein product: CSARSVSAGGSYEQYF.

This clonotype occurred many times. The rearrangement uses TRBV19 and TRBJ2-3, with D hard to call. V was clipped by 3 bases and J by 2 bases, with 9 bases between them. There are 14 residues in the CDR3. CDR1 LNHDA and CDR2 SQIVND come from the germline V gene (reference sequence). The CDR3 here is CASSMQQFTDTQYF. The CDR3 bases are TGTGCCAGTAGTATGCAGCAATTCACAGATACGCAGTATTTT.

This clonotype was recorded a few times. Given a much more abundant clone one base away, this may be a read error. The chain uses TRBV5-1 and TRBJ1-1, with D possibly matching TRBD1 (5 bases). The CDR3 extends over 14 amino acids. The germline gives CDR1 SGHRS, CDR2 YFSETQ. The CDR3 nucleotides are TGCGCCAGCGGCTTGGCCAGGGTAAACACTGAAGCTTTCTTT. Translated: CASGLARVNTEAFF.

The V call is TRBV10-3, the J call TRBJ2-5, with 9 nucleotides matching TRBD1. With 4 bases clipped from V and 4 bases from J, the junction kept 10 bases outside the gene matches. The CDR3 has 16 amino acids. In germline, CDR1 is ENHRY, CDR2 SYGVKD. CDR3 amino acids: CAISGTAGQGIETQYF. CDR3 nucleotides: TGTGCCATCAGTGGGACTGCCGGACAGGGGATAGAGACCCAGTACTTC.

This clonotype came up many times. CDR3 protein: CASSSHLGLNTEAFF. CDR3 in DNA: TGTGCCAGCAGCTCTCACCTGGGCCTGAACACTGAAGCTTTCTTT. The V gene is TRBV7-9, the J gene TRBJ1-1; D gene unclear. V was pared by 4 bases and J by 0 bases, with 12 bases between. CDR3 length: 15 residues. Germline V gene lookup returns CDR1 SEHNR and CDR2 FQNEAQ (reference sequence).

This chain joins TRBV10-3 and TRBJ2-7; 7 nucleotides match TRBD1. Germline CDR1 is ENHRY and CDR2 is SYGVKD. V gave up 3 bases and J gave up 3 bases; unmatched junction bases: 5. The CDR3 runs to 14 residues. The chain's CDR3 is CAISDSGQHYEQYF. The CDR3 DNA is TGTGCCATCAGTGATTCGGGACAGCACTACGAGCAGTACTTC.

This clonotype occurred a few times. The CDR3 bases are TGTGCCACCAGCAGGGGGGACCTATTTAATTCACCCCTCCACTTT. Encoded protein: CATSRGDLFNSPLHF. The rearrangement joins TRBV15 to TRBJ1-6; possible D gene TRBD1, 5 bases. The CDR3 contains 15 residues. CDR1 and CDR2 from the germline V gene are LNHNV and YYDKDF (reference sequence). The V end lost 3 bases, the J end lost 6 bases, and 12 bases lay between the germline ends.

V usage is TRBV12-3 or TRBV12-4 and J usage is TRBJ1-2, with a possible D match to TRBD1 (5 bases). Trimming pared 3 bases from V and 2 bases from J, leaving 7 bases between. This CDR3 is 13 amino acids long. The CDR3 here is CASSFRGNYGYTF. CDR3 DNA: TGTGCCAGCAGTTTTCGGGGGAACTATGGCTACACCTTC.

In this sample, this clonotype turned up many times. The CDR3 nucleotides are TGTGCCAGCAGCTTAGCCGGAAGGGGAAGCACCCAGTACTTC. Translation: CASSLAGRGSTQYF. The rearrangement links TRBV13 to TRBJ2-5; TRBD1 might be the D (5 bases). The CDR3 covers 14 residues. From germline, CDR1 is PRHDT and CDR2 FYEKMQ (reference sequence). Trimming removed 1 base at V and 8 bases at J, with 14 bases between.

The J gene is TRBJ1-1, the V gene TRBV2; D remains ambiguous. The germline CDR1 and CDR2 sequences are SNHLY and FYNNEI. The CDR3 sequence is 15 residues long. V was shortened by 3 bases and J by 1 base, with 12 bases between the two germline ends. The CDR3 DNA follows: TGTGCCAGCAGTGAGGGAATCCTGGGGAACACTGAAGCTTTCTTT. Its translation is CASSEGILGNTEAFF. The full variable domain, in which reference TRBV2 and TRBJ1-1 provide the parts outside the CDR3, is EPEVTQTPSHQVTQMGQEVILRCVPISNHLYFYWYRQILGQKVEFLVSFYNNEISEKSEIFDDQFSVERPDGSNFTLKIRSTKLEDSAMYFCASSEGILGNTEAFFGQGTRLTVV.

The V gene is TRBV12-3 or TRBV12-4, the J gene TRBJ1-6, with a weak D call TRBD1 (5 bases). Trimming stripped 5 bases from V and 13 bases from J, with 21 bases between. There are 15 residues in the CDR3. CDR3 DNA: TGTGCCAGCAGTGATGCCGGCGGGGGTGGTTCGCCCCTCCACTTT. Residues: CASSDAGGGGSPLHF.

The V gene is TRBV20-1, the J gene TRBJ2-3; D might be TRBD2 (5 bases). There are 15 residues in the CDR3. Germline V lookup: CDR1 DFQATT, CDR2 SNEGSKA (reference sequence). The V and J ends lost 4 bases and 0 bases respectively, with 14 bases between them. CDR3 nucleotide sequence: TGCAGTGCTATAAAAGGGAGTCTTAGCACAGATACGCAGTATTTT. Amino acids: CSAIKGSLSTDTQYF.

The chain links TRBV29-1 to TRBJ1-1; D possibly corresponds to TRBD1 (6 bases). Germline CDR1 and CDR2: SQVTM and ANQGSEA. The CDR3 is 14 amino acids. Trimming stripped 7 bases from V and 3 bases from J, with 18 bases between. The chain's CDR3 is CSGRGGYGDTEAFF. In DNA form, the CDR3 reads TGCAGCGGCAGGGGTGGGTATGGGGACACTGAAGCTTTCTTT.

The sample holds many counts of this clonotype. The V gene is TRBV12-3 or TRBV12-4, the J gene TRBJ1-5; the D is unclear. The CDR3 runs to 12 residues. The ends were cut back, 1 base at V and 10 bases at J, with 8 bases in the middle. CDR3 nucleotide sequence: TGTGCCAGCAGTTTAGTCGTAGGCCCCCAGCATTTT. It codes for CASSLVVGPQHF.

This clonotype has a handful of counts. The chain couples TRBV10-3 to TRBJ2-7, with 8 nucleotides matching TRBD1. J lost 0 bases, V lost 4 bases, and 5 bases had no gene match. Germline V gene data show CDR1 as ENHRY and CDR2 as SYGVKD. There are 15 residues in the CDR3. CDR3 region: CAISGSGTGSYEQYF. The CDR3 DNA reads TGTGCCATCAGTGGATCCGGGACAGGCTCCTACGAGCAGTACTTC.

The rearrangement uses TRBV7-3 and TRBJ2-5, with D maybe TRBD2 (6 bases). Germline V gives CDR1 SGHTA, CDR2 FQGTGA. This CDR3 is 15 amino acids long. Trimming left V 2 bases short and J 3 bases short, with 13 bases between. CDR3 in amino acids: CASSLQGQREETQYF. The CDR3 nucleotides are TGTGCCAGCAGCTTACAAGGCCAGCGGGAAGAGACCCAGTACTTC.

This clonotype showed up many times. The chain employs TRBV27 and TRBJ1-6; D is unclear. Germline CDR1 reads MNHEY; CDR2 reads SMNVEV (reference sequence). Trimming shortened V by 5 bases and J by 9 bases, and 11 bases separated the two germline ends. The CDR3 runs to 13 residues. CDR3 region: CASSRVAPSPLHF. CDR3 in DNA: TGTGCCAGCAGTCGGGTTGCGCCTTCACCCCTCCACTTT.

This chain links TRBV20-1 with TRBJ1-6, with a weak D call TRBD1 (5 bases). V shed 0 bases and J shed 9 bases, with 12 bases lying between them. The CDR3 spans 14 residues. The germline V gene encodes CDR1 DFQATT and CDR2 SNEGSKA (reference sequence). The CDR3 loop reads CSAREFSGISPLHF. CDR3 coding DNA: TGCAGTGCTAGAGAGTTTTCAGGGATTTCACCCCTCCACTTT.

This clonotype has at least ten counts. V is TRBV11-2 and J is TRBJ2-1; maybe TRBD1 (5 bases). Germline V gene lookup returns CDR1 SGHAT and CDR2 FQNNGV. With 4 bases removed from V and 6 bases from J, the gap between germline ends came to 16 bases. The CDR3 is made up of 15 amino acids. This CDR3 is CASSSRTGQGNEQFF. The CDR3 bases are TGTGCCAGCAGCTCGAGGACGGGCCAGGGCAATGAGCAGTTCTTC.

The chain recombines TRBV7-2 with TRBJ2-7; TRBD2 is a possible D gene (5 bases). Germline V gives CDR1 SGHTA, CDR2 FQGNSA. The CDR3 length is 12 residues. With 10 bases removed from V and 1 base from J, the gap between germline ends came to 11 bases. CDR3 bases: TGTGCCACCAACGAGGGATCCTACGAGCAGTACTTC. Protein sequence: CATNEGSYEQYF.

This rearrangement joins TRBV14 to TRBJ1-4; tentative D call: TRBD1 (6 bases). Germline V gene data show CDR1 as SGHDN and CDR2 as FVKESK. CDR3 size: 16 residues. V lost 3 bases to trimming and J lost 3 bases, with 14 bases between them. The CDR3 sequence is CASSHQQGFANEKLFF. CDR3 DNA sequence: TGTGCCAGCAGCCATCAACAGGGATTCGCTAATGAAAAACTGTTTTTT.